This TCR beta chain was sequenced during a study of T cells after yellow fever vaccination. The ends lost 4 bases at V and 1 base at J; junction bases unmatched: 7. CDR3 length: 18 residues. CDR1 is MNHEY, CDR2 SVGEGT, per germline. UMIs and a universal primer site were added when TCR cDNA was made by 5'RACE template switching. In TCRdb, the 5' RACE reads were re-called with MiXCR into one record per CDR3 protein. This table holds approximately 550,000 distinct CDR3 sequences, approximately 12% found once. Study-level results: Abundant bulk-derived clonotypes could contaminate FACS-sorted repertoires. By day 5 rather than day 15, the secondary response had peaked, though it was weaker.

Of note for this clonotype: Its antigen remains unknown.

The rearrangement uses TRBV6-2 or TRBV6-3 and TRBJ2-1; 13 positions agree with TRBD2. The sequence derives from a man aged 25-45 years who received the YFV17D yellow fever vaccine. The source was PBMCs, collected on the day of the yellow fever booster vaccination. Here the CDR3 DNA reads TGTGCCAGCAGTTTCTGGACTAGCGGGAGTAGTTCCTACAATGAGCAGTTCTTC. Protein: CASSFWTSGSSSYNEQFF.